This T cell receptor (beta chain) was observed in a study of T cells after yellow fever vaccination. TCRdb re-called the 5' RACE reads with MiXCR, one entry per CDR3 protein. The table shows about 510,000 distinct CDR3 sequences, with 20% to 25% occurring only once. Germline-derived CDR1 and CDR2 are SGHTA and FQGTGA. V was pared by 3 bases and J by 1 base, with 4 bases of the junction left unmatched. This CDR3 contains 16 residues. Whole-study results and caveats: Contaminants from the bulk population, in the form of abundant clonotypes, could be found in FACS-sorted repertoires. A minor fraction of clonotypes spanned both CD4 and CD8 compartments.

This clonotype was picked up a small number of times. What it binds is unknown. The gene calls are TRBV7-3 and TRBJ2-2; 8 nucleotides align to TRBD1. This TCR was sampled from a man between 18 and 29 years old who received the YFV17D yellow fever vaccine. Sequences were derived from PBMCs, sampled 21 days after the first yellow fever vaccination. CDR3 protein: CASSFSGTGNTGELFF. CDR3 nucleotide sequence: TGTGCCAGCAGCTTCTCCGGGACAGGGAACACCGGGGAGCTGTTTTTT.